The entry below gives a single TCR beta chain sequence along with its context. The data originate from a study of OX40 agonist ivuxolimab in advanced cancers. Germline lookup yields CDR1 KGHSH and CDR2 LQKENI. Trimming took 3 bases from V and 6 from J; bases not matched to a gene: 4. The CDR3 sequence is 13 residues long. Sequenced by immunoSEQ multiplex PCR; TCRdb stores in-frame clones only, minus some. Of roughly 87,000 clones listed, approximately 90% are singletons. The V and J genes are TRBV18 and TRBJ2-7; 8 bases line up with TRBD2. This TCR came from an adult with an advanced solid tumor such as melanoma, head and neck, liver or kidney cancer. The material was CD4+ or CD8+ T cells sorted from blood, obtained in a trial of the OX40 agonist ivuxolimab. DNA for the CDR3: TGTGCCAGCTCACCCTCGGGGGGGGTCGAGCAGTACTTC. Amino acid sequence: CASSPSGGVEQYF.